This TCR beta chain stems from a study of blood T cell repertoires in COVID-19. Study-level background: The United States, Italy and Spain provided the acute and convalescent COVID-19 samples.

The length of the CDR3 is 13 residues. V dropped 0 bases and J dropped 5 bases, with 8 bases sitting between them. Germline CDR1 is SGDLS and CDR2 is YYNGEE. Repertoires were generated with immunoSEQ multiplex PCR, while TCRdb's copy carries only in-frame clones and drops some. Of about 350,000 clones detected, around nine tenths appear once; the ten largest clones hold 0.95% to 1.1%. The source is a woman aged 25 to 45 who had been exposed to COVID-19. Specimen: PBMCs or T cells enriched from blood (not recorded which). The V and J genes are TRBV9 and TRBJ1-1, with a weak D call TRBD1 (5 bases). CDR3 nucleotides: TGTGCCAGCAGCGTAGCAGGGTCTACTGAAGCTTTCTTT. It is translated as CASSVAGSTEAFF. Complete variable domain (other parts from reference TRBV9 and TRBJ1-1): DSGVTQTPKHLITATGQRVTLRCSPRSGDLSVYWYQQSLDQGLQFLIQYYNGEERAKGNILERFSAQQFPDLHSELNLSSLELGDSALYFCASSVAGSTEAFFGQGTRLTVV.